This T cell receptor beta chain was captured in a study of cytomegalovirus exposure and HLA in healthy donors. Study details: Earlier work reported about 110 million unique TCR beta sequences from 180 million or so T cells. From HLA-typed donors, an early data release held around 80 million unique TCRs.

The CDR3 has 13 residues. Per the germline V gene, CDR1 is SGHRS and CDR2 is YFSETQ. The trim removed 4 bases at V and 3 bases at J, leaving 1 base unmatched. 60 Vbeta and 13 Jbeta primers were used in PCR. Sequenced by immunoSEQ multiplex PCR; TCRdb stores in-frame clones only, minus some. Of over 80,000 clones in the sample, around 74% are singletons; the top ten hold under 3.5%. Donors consisted of healthy bone marrow donors. Unrecorded immune exposures were likely, despite nominal health at sampling. The TCR sequence derives from a female donor in good health and CMV-seropositive. The sample comprised PBMCs. This chain uses TRBV5-1 with TRBJ1-3; TRBD1 agrees at 7 bases. The CDR3 loop reads CASSRDSGNTIYF. CDR3 DNA sequence: TGCGCCAGCAGCCGGGACAGTGGAAACACCATATATTTT.